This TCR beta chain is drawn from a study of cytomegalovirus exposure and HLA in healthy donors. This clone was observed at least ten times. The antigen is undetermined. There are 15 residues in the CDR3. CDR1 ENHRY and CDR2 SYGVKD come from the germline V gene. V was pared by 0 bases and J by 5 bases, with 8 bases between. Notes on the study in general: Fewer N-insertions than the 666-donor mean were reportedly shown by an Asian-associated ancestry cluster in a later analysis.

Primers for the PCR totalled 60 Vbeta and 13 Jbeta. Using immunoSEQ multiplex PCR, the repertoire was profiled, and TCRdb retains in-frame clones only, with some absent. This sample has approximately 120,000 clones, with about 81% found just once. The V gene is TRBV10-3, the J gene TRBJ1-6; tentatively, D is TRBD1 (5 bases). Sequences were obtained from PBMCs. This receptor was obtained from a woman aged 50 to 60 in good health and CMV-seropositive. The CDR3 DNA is TGTGCCATCAGTGAGTCAGGGGTGAATAATTCACCCCTCCACTTT. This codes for CAISESGVNNSPLHF.